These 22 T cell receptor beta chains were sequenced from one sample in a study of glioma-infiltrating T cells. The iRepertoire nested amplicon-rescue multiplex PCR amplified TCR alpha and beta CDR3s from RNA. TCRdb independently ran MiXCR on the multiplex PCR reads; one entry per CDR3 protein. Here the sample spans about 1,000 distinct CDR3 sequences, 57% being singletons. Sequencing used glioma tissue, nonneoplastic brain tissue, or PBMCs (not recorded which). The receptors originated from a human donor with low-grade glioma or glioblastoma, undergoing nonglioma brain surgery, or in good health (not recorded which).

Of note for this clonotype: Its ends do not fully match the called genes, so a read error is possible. The CDR3 loop is CASRLSGLGETEAFF. DNA for the CDR3: TGTGCCAGCAGGTTATCGGGCCTCGGGGAAACTGAAGCTTTCTTT. The chain links TRBV27 to TRBJ1-1; D remains unclear. The CDR3 length is 15 residues. In germline, CDR1 is MNHEY, CDR2 SMNVEV (reference sequence).

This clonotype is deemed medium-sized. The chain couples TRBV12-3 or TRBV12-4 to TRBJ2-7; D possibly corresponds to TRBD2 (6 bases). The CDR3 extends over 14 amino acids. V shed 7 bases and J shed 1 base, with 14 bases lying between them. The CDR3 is CASKLGGPSYEQYF. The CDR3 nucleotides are TGTGCCAGCAAACTCGGGGGACCTTCCTACGAGCAGTACTTC.

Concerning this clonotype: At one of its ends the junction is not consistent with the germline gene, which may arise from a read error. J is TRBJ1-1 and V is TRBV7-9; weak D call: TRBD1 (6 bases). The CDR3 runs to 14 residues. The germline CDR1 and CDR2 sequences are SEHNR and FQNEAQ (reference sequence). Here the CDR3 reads CASSKRRGDNEAFF. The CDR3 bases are TGTGCCAGCAGCAAGCGACGGGGGGACAATGAAGCCTTCTTT.

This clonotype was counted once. CDR3 sequence reads: CASSTQNTEAFF. The CDR3 nucleotides read TGTGCCAGCAGTACCCAGAACACTGAAGCTTTCTTT. The rearrangement uses TRBV27 and TRBJ1-1; no clear D. The germline V gene has CDR1 MNHEY and CDR2 SMNVEV (reference sequence). The CDR3 totals 12 residues. The germline V and J ends were trimmed by 5 bases and 1 base, with 5 bases remaining between them.

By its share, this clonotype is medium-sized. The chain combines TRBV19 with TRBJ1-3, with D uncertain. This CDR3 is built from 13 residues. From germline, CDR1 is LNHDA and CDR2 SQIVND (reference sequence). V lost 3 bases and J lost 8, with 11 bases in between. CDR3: CASSIRMSHTIYF. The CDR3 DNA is TGTGCCAGTAGTATCAGGATGTCGCACACCATATATTTT.

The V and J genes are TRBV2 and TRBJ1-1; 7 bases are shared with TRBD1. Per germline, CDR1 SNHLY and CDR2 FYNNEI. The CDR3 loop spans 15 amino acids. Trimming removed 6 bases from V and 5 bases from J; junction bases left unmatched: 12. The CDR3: CASRRNRGRKTEAFF. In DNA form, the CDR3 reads TGTGCCAGCAGGCGAAACAGGGGCCGGAAAACTGAAGCTTTCTTT.

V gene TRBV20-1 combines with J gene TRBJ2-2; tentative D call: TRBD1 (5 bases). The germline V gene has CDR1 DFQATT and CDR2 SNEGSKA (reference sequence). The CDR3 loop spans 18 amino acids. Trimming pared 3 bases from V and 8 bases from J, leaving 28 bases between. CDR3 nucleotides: TGCAGTGCTAGGAGGAGACCCTCGAAAGGGGCGAAAACAGGGGAGCTGTTTTTT. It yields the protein CSARRRPSKGAKTGELFF.

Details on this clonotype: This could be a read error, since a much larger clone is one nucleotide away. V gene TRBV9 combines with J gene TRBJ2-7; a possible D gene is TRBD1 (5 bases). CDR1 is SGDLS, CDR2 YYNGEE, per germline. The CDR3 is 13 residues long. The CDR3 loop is CARSATATYEQYF. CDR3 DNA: TGTGCCAGAAGCGCGACAGCCACCTACGAGCAGTACTTC.

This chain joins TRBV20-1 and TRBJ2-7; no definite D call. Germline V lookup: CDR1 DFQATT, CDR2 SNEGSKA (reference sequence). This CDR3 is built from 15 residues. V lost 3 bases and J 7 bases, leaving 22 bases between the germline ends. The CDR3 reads CSASSQPGFLGEQYF. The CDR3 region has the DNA TGCAGTGCTAGCAGCCAACCGGGCTTCCTCGGGGAGCAGTACTTC.

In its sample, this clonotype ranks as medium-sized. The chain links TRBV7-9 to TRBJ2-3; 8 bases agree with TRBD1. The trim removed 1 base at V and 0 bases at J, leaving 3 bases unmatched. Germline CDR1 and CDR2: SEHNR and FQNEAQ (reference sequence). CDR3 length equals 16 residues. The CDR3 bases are TGTGCCAGCAGCTTAGGAGGACAGGGTAGCACAGATACGCAGTATTTT. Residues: CASSLGGQGSTDTQYF.

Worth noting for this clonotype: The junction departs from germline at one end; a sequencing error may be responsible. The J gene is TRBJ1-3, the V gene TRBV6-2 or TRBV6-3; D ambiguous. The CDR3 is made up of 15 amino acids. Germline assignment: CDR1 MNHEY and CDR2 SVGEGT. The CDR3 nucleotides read TGTGCTAGCAGTTACCTGGCACAAGTTGGAAACACCGTATATTTT. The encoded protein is CASSYLAQVGNTVYF.

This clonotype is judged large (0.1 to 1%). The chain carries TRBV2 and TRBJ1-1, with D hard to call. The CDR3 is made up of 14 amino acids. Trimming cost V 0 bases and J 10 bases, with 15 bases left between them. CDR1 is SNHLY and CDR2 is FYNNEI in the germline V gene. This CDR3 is CASSEALSGLLAFF. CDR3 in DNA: TGTGCCAGCAGTGAAGCGCTTTCCGGCTTATTAGCTTTCTTT.

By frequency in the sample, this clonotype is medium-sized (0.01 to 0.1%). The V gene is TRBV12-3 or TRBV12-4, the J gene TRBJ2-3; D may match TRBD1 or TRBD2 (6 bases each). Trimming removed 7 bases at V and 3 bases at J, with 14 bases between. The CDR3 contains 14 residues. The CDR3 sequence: CASNFGGGTDTQYF. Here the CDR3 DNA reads TGTGCCAGCAATTTTGGAGGGGGAACAGATACGCAGTATTTT.

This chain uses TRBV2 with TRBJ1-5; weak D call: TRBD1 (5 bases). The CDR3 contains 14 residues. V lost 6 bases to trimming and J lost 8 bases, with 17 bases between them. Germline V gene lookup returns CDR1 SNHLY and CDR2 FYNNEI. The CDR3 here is CASSERGTNEPQHF. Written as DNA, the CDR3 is TGTGCCAGCAGCGAAAGGGGTACAAATGAGCCCCAGCATTTT.

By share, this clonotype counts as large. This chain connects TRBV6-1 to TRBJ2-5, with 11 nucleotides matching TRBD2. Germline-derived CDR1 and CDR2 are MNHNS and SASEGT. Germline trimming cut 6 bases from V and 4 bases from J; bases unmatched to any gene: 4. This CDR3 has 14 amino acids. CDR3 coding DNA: TGTGCCAGCAGCCCAGGACTAGCGGGAGAGACCCAGTACTTC. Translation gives CASSPGLAGETQYF.

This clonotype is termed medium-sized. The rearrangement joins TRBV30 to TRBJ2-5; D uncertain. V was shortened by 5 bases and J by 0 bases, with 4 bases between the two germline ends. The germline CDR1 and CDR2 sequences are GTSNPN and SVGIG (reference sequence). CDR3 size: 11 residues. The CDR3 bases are TGTGCCTGGTCTAACCAAGAGACCCAGTACTTC. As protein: CAWSNQETQYF.

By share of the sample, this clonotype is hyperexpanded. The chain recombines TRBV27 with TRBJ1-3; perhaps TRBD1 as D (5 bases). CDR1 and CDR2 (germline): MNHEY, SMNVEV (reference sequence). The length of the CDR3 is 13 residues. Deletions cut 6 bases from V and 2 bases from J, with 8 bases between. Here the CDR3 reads CASRGTAGNTIYF. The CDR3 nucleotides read TGTGCCAGCAGAGGGACGGCTGGAAACACCATATATTTT.

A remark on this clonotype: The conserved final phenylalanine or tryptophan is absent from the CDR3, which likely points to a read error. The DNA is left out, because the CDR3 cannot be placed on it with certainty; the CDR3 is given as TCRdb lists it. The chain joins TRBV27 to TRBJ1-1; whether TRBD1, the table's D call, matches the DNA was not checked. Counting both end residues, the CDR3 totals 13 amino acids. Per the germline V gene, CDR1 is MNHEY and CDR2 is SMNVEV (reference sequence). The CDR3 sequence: CASHDPGRTEAVV.

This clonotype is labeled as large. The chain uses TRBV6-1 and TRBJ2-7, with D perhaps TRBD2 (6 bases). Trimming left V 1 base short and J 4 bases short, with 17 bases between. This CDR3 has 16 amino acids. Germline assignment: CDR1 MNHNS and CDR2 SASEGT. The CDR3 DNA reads TGTGCCAGCAGTGAAGTCGGGGGAAACTCCTTTTACGAGCAGTACTTC. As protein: CASSEVGGNSFYEQYF.

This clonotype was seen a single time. CDR3 in DNA: TGTGCCAGCTGGAGTAGGAGCACAGATACGCAGTATTTT. Its protein is CASWSRSTDTQYF. The rearrangement joins TRBV27 to TRBJ2-3; D remains unclear. V was cut by 8 bases and J by 0 bases, with 9 bases left in between. CDR1 and CDR2 from the germline V gene are MNHEY and SMNVEV (reference sequence). The CDR3 has 13 residues.

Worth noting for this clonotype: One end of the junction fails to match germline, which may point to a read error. The CDR3 DNA sequence: TGTGCCAGCAGTTTGGACAACTATGCTGAGCAGTTCTTC. It encodes CASSLDNYAEQFF. The J gene is TRBJ2-1, the V gene TRBV5-7; TRBD1 is a possible D gene (5 bases). TRBV5-7 is assigned to the ORF class and has an uncertain function. The CDR3 spans 13 residues.

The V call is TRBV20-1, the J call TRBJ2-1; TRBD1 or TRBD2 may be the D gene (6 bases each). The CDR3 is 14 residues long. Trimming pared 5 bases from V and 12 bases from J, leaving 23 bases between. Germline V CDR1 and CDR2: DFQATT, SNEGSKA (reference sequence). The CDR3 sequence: CSALPWGATDTQFF. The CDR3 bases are TGCAGTGCTCTCCCGTGGGGGGCCACAGATACGCAGTTCTTC.